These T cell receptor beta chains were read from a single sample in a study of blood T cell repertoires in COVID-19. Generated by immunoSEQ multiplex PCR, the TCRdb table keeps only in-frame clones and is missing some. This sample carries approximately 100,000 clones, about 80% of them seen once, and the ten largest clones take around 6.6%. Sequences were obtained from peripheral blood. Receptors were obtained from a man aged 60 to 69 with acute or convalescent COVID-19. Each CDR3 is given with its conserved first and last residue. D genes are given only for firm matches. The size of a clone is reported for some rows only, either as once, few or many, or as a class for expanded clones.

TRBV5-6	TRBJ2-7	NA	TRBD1	CASSLGQGRSYEQYF	TGTGCCAGCAGCTTGGGACAGGGAAGGTCCTACGAGCAGTACTTC
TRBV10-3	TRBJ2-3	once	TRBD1	CAISPSPGQGVTSTDTQYF	TGTGCCATCAGTCCTTCCCCGGGACAGGGAGTAACTAGCACAGATACGCAGTATTTT
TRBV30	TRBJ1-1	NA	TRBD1	CAWRRGTGNTEAFF	TGTGCCTGGAGAAGGGGGACAGGGAACACTGAAGCTTTCTTT
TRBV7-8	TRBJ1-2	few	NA	CASSLTVNSNYGYTF	TGTGCCAGCAGCTTAACTGTCAATTCTAACTATGGCTACACCTTC
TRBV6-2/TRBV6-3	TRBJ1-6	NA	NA	CASRYTGVPSPLHF	TGTGCCAGCAGATACACAGGTGTCCCTTCACCCCTCCACTTT
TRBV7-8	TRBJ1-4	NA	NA	CASSLVRVGVEKLFF	TGTGCCAGCAGCTTAGTCAGGGTTGGAGTCGAAAAACTGTTTTTT
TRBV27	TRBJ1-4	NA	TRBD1	CASAKGGTTNEKLFF	TGTGCCAGCGCTAAAGGGGGCACAACTAATGAAAAACTGTTTTTT
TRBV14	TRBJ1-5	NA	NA	CATSEGLGQPQHF	TGTGCCACCTCCGAGGGATTAGGTCAGCCCCAGCATTTT
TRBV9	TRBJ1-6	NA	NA	CASSTGGNERSPLHF	TGTGCCAGCAGCACTGGGGGCAATGAACGTTCACCCCTCCACTTT
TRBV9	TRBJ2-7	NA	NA	CASSANQGPFYEQYF	TGTGCCAGCAGCGCCAACCAGGGCCCTTTCTACGAGCAGTACTTC
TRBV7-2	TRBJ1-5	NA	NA	CASSQRYSNQPQHF	TGTGCCAGCAGCCAGAGGTACAGCAATCAGCCCCAGCATTTT
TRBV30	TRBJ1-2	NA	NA	CAWSMTADYGYTF	TGTGCCTGGTCCATGACAGCTGACTATGGCTACACCTTC
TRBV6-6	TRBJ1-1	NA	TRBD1	CASSYGDRDPEAFF	TGTGCCAGCAGTTACGGTGACAGGGACCCTGAAGCTTTCTTT
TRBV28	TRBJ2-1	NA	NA	CASSSGTSSSYNEQFF	TGTGCCAGCAGTTCGGGGACTTCCAGCTCCTACAATGAGCAGTTCTTC
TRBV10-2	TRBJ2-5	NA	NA	CASSTTSQETQYF	TGCGCCAGCAGTACTACCAGTCAAGAGACCCAGTACTTC
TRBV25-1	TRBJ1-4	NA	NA	CASSDLRATNEKLFF	TGTGCCAGCAGTGATCTTAGAGCAACTAATGAAAAACTGTTTTTT
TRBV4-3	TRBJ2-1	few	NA	CASSRGEAGAEQFF	TGCGCCAGCAGCCGAGGGGAGGCGGGGGCTGAGCAGTTCTTC
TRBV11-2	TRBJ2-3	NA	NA	CASSWDSTDTQYF	TGTGCCAGCAGTTGGGACTCCACAGATACGCAGTATTTT
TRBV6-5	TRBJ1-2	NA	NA	CASSLRWTENYGYTF	TGTGCCAGCAGTTTAAGATGGACAGAAAACTATGGCTACACCTTC
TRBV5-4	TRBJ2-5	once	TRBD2	CASSWGAGGQETQYF	TGTGCCAGCAGCTGGGGAGCGGGGGGGCAAGAGACCCAGTACTTC
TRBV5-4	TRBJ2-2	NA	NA	CASSSNRVGTGELFF	TGTGCCAGCAGCTCTAACAGGGTTGGGACCGGGGAGCTGTTTTTT
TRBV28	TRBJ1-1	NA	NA	CASSPQANTEAFF	TGTGCCAGCAGTCCTCAGGCGAACACTGAAGCTTTCTTT
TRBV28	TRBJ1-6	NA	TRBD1	CASSITGTGSSPLHF	TGTGCCAGCAGTATTACCGGGACAGGGAGCTCACCCCTCCACTTT
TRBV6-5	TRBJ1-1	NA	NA	CASSYGQGKGNTEAFF	TGTGCCAGCAGTTATGGGCAGGGGAAAGGAAACACTGAAGCTTTCTTT
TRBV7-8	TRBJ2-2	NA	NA	CASSPRPAGEGPGELFF	TGTGCCAGCAGCCCACGACCAGCAGGGGAGGGACCCGGGGAGCTGTTTTTT
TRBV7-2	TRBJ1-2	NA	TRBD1	CASSLLGGNYGYTF	TGTGCCAGCAGCTTATTAGGGGGCAACTATGGCTACACCTTC
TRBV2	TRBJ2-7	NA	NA	CASRQGGEQYF	TGTGCCAGCAGACAGGGCGGCGAGCAGTACTTC
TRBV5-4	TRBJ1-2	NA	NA	CASSLGGQNYGYTF	TGTGCCAGCAGCTTGGGAGGACAGAACTATGGCTACACCTTC
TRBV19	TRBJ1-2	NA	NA	CASSLTGAYGYTF	TGTGCCAGTAGTTTGACAGGAGCTTATGGCTACACCTTC
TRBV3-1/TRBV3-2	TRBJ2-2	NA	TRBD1	CASTWDSANTGELFF	TGTGCCAGCACCTGGGACAGTGCGAACACCGGGGAGCTGTTTTTT
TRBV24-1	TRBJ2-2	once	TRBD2	CATGARGVNTGELFF	TGTGCCACTGGGGCTCGGGGGGTGAACACCGGGGAGCTGTTTTTT
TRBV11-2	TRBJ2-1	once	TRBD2	CASSEGLAVEQFF	TGTGCCAGCAGCGAGGGACTAGCGGTCGAGCAGTTCTTC
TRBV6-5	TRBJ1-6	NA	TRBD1	CASSRDRRNSPLHF	TGTGCCAGCAGTAGGGACAGGCGGAATTCACCCCTCCACTTT
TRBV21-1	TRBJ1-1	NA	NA	CASAETGPDGILKLSLGCF	NA
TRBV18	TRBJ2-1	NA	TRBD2	CASDTSDLSYNEQFF	TGTGCCAGCGATACTAGCGATCTCTCCTACAATGAGCAGTTCTTC
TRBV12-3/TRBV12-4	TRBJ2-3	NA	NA	CASSTGRADTQYF	TGTGCCAGCAGTACAGGGAGGGCAGATACGCAGTATTTT
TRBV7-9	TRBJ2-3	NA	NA	CASSLGQASSTDTQYF	TGTGCCAGCAGCTTAGGGCAGGCTTCTAGCACAGATACGCAGTATTTT
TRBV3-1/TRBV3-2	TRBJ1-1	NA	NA	CASSMRETEAFF	TGTGCCAGCAGTATGAGGGAGACTGAAGCTTTCTTT
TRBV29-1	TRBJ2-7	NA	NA	CSVEVGSPERCF	TGCAGCGTTGAAGTGGGGAGCCCCGAACGATGCTTC
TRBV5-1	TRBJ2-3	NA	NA	CASSGPSTDTQYF	TGCGCCAGCAGCGGGCCCTCCACAGATACGCAGTATTTT
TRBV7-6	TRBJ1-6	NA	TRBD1	CASSPGTGFTNSPLHF	TGTGCCAGCAGTCCCGGGACAGGGTTTACGAATTCACCCCTCCACTTT
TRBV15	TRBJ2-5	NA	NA	CATSTRDTVGETQYF	TGTGCCACCAGCACAAGGGACACCGTAGGGGAGACCCAGTACTTC
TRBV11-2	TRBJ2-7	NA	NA	CASSLRVGRVAYEQYF	TGTGCCAGCAGCTTACGGGTCGGCAGGGTGGCCTACGAGCAGTACTTC
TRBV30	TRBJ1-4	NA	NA	CAWSVSQGGEKLFF	TGTGCCTGGAGTGTAAGCCAGGGAGGTGAAAAACTGTTTTTT
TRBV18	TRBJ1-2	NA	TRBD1	CASSPEGAGGYTF	TGTGCCAGCTCACCAGAGGGGGCTGGTGGCTACACCTTC
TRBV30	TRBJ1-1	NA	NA	CAWSVLNTEAFF	TGTGCCTGGAGTGTTCTAAACACTGAAGCTTTCTTT
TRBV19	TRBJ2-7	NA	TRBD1	CASSARRGQGPYEQYF	TGTGCCAGTAGTGCGCGCCGGGGACAGGGTCCGTACGAGCAGTACTTC